This is a list of T cell receptor beta chains from one sample in a study of post-analysis software for immune sequencing data. TCRdb re-called the PCR reads with MiXCR, one entry per CDR3 protein. The sample holds approximately 730,000 distinct CDR3 sequences, approximately 44% seen once. Sequencing was done on a sample of blood. Receptor source: a girl aged 5-17 years with multiple sclerosis. CDR3s include the opening cysteine and the closing phenylalanine or tryptophan. Fields, in order: clone size, D gene, J gene, V gene, CDR3 protein, CDR3 DNA. A D gene is named only where the DNA matches it firmly. A row's size may be missing; if present it is once, few, many or a size class.

clone_size: NA
d_call: NA
j_call: TRBJ2-7
v_call: TRBV6-5
cdr3_aa: CASSYRQPGSYEQYF
cdr3_nt: TGTGCCAGCAGTTACCGGCAGCCGGGCTCCTACGAGCAGTACTTC

clone_size: few
d_call: TRBD1
j_call: TRBJ2-1
v_call: TRBV6-6
cdr3_aa: CASRTTGASYNEQFF
cdr3_nt: TGTGCCAGCAGAACGACAGGGGCCTCCTACAATGAGCAGTTCTTC

clone_size: few
d_call: TRBD1
j_call: TRBJ2-3
v_call: TRBV12-3/TRBV12-4
cdr3_aa: CASNRDRGNTDTQYF
cdr3_nt: TGTGCCAGCAATCGGGACAGGGGCAACACAGATACGCAGTATTTT

clone_size: NA
d_call: TRBD2
j_call: TRBJ2-3
v_call: TRBV7-2
cdr3_aa: CASTGLAWSDTQYF
cdr3_nt: TGTGCCAGCACGGGACTAGCGTGGTCAGATACACAGTATTTT

clone_size: NA
d_call: NA
j_call: TRBJ2-1
v_call: TRBV7-3
cdr3_aa: CASSLWGTGSYNEQFF
cdr3_nt: TGTGCCAGCAGCTTGTGGGGCACTGGCTCCTACAATGAGCAGTTCTTC

clone_size: NA
d_call: TRBD1
j_call: TRBJ1-2
v_call: TRBV5-6
cdr3_aa: CASSSLGQDEDYGYTF
cdr3_nt: TGTGCCAGCAGTTCACTAGGACAGGACGAGGACTATGGCTACACCTTC

clone_size: NA
d_call: TRBD1
j_call: TRBJ1-6
v_call: TRBV7-2
cdr3_aa: CASSLQGQPSPLHF
cdr3_nt: TGTGCCAGCAGCTTACAGGGACAGCCTTCACCCCTCCACTTT

clone_size: NA
d_call: NA
j_call: TRBJ1-2
v_call: TRBV29-1
cdr3_aa: CSVASGANYGYTF
cdr3_nt: TGCAGCGTGGCTTCGGGGGCTAACTATGGCTACACCTTC

clone_size: NA
d_call: NA
j_call: TRBJ1-2
v_call: TRBV7-3
cdr3_aa: CASSLGASPNYGYTF
cdr3_nt: TGTGCCAGCAGCTTAGGGGCCAGTCCGAACTATGGCTACACCTTC

clone_size: few
d_call: TRBD2
j_call: TRBJ2-1
v_call: TRBV7-9
cdr3_aa: CASRDGREINEQFF
cdr3_nt: TGTGCCAGTCGCGACGGGCGGGAGATCAATGAGCAGTTCTTC

clone_size: NA
d_call: NA
j_call: TRBJ2-1
v_call: TRBV20-1
cdr3_aa: CSATAGSGSYNEQFF
cdr3_nt: TGCAGTGCTACGGCCGGGAGCGGCTCCTACAATGAGCAGTTCTTC

clone_size: NA
d_call: NA
j_call: TRBJ2-6
v_call: TRBV6-6
cdr3_aa: CASSPRDLFSGANVLTF
cdr3_nt: TGTGCCAGCAGTCCCCGGGACCTCTTCTCTGGGGCCAACGTCCTGACTTTC

clone_size: NA
d_call: TRBD1
j_call: TRBJ2-2
v_call: TRBV12-3/TRBV12-4
cdr3_aa: CASNQDRGDGELFF
cdr3_nt: TGTGCCAGCAACCAGGACAGGGGGGACGGGGAGCTGTTTTTT

clone_size: NA
d_call: NA
j_call: TRBJ2-3
v_call: TRBV7-9
cdr3_aa: CASSSRWDTQYF
cdr3_nt: TGTGCCAGCAGCTCGAGATGGGATACGCAGTATTTT

clone_size: NA
d_call: TRBD2
j_call: TRBJ2-5
v_call: TRBV4-2
cdr3_aa: CASSQVAGESETQYF
cdr3_nt: TGTGCCAGCAGCCAAGTTGCGGGAGAGTCAGAGACCCAGTACTTC

clone_size: few
d_call: NA
j_call: TRBJ2-1
v_call: TRBV5-6
cdr3_aa: CASSLGSGSYYNEQFF
cdr3_nt: TGTGCCAGCAGCTTGGGATCGGGGTCCTACTACAATGAGCAGTTCTTC

clone_size: NA
d_call: TRBD2
j_call: TRBJ2-4
v_call: TRBV6-5
cdr3_aa: CASRPLAGLWKQYF
cdr3_nt: TGTGCCAGCAGGCCACTAGCGGGCCTCTGGAAGCAGTACTTC

clone_size: once
d_call: NA
j_call: TRBJ1-3
v_call: TRBV7-2
cdr3_aa: CASSSRDSSGNTIYF
cdr3_nt: TGTGCCAGCAGCTCCAGGGATTCCTCTGGAAACACCATATATTTT

clone_size: once
d_call: NA
j_call: TRBJ2-1
v_call: TRBV28
cdr3_aa: CASSFGRPNNEQFF
cdr3_nt: TGTGCCAGCAGTTTCGGACGCCCGAACAATGAGCAGTTCTTC

clone_size: few
d_call: NA
j_call: TRBJ1-2
v_call: TRBV6-1
cdr3_aa: CASKGRVSSVSYTF
cdr3_nt: TGTGCCAGCAAGGGAAGGGTTTCCTCAGTGTCCTACACCTTC

clone_size: few
d_call: NA
j_call: TRBJ2-7
v_call: TRBV6-5
cdr3_aa: CASSVLANYEQYF
cdr3_nt: TGTGCCAGCAGTGTGTTAGCGAATTACGAGCAGTACTTC

clone_size: few
d_call: TRBD2
j_call: TRBJ2-2
v_call: TRBV3-1
cdr3_aa: CASSPLAGAAGELFF
cdr3_nt: TGTGCCAGCAGCCCACTAGCGGGAGCGGCCGGGGAGCTGTTTTTT

clone_size: NA
d_call: NA
j_call: TRBJ2-1
v_call: TRBV20-1
cdr3_aa: CSAREKSQALYEQFF
cdr3_nt: TGCAGTGCTAGAGAAAAGAGCCAGGCCCTATATGAGCAGTTCTTC

clone_size: NA
d_call: NA
j_call: TRBJ2-1
v_call: TRBV27
cdr3_aa: CASSLSSGGLPYNEQFF
cdr3_nt: TGTGCCAGCAGTTTATCATCTGGGGGCCTCCCCTACAATGAGCAGTTCTTC

clone_size: NA
d_call: NA
j_call: TRBJ2-5
v_call: TRBV4-2
cdr3_aa: CASSQNSGIRETQYF
cdr3_nt: TGTGCCAGCAGCCAAAATAGCGGCATTAGGGAGACCCAGTACTTC

clone_size: NA
d_call: NA
j_call: TRBJ2-7
v_call: TRBV12-3/TRBV12-4
cdr3_aa: CASSKQAGFYEQYF
cdr3_nt: TGTGCCAGCAGTAAACAGGCGGGCTTCTACGAGCAGTACTTC

clone_size: NA
d_call: NA
j_call: TRBJ2-5
v_call: TRBV7-7
cdr3_aa: CASSSLGKGPETQYF
cdr3_nt: TGTGCTAGCAGCTCGCTGGGGAAGGGACCAGAGACCCAGTACTTC

clone_size: NA
d_call: NA
j_call: TRBJ2-7
v_call: TRBV12-3/TRBV12-4
cdr3_aa: CASSRDFYEQYF
cdr3_nt: TGTGCCAGCAGTCGGGACTTCTACGAGCAGTACTTC

clone_size: NA
d_call: TRBD1
j_call: TRBJ1-6
v_call: TRBV29-1
cdr3_aa: CSVGQGQGSPLHF
cdr3_nt: TGCAGCGTTGGACAGGGTCAGGGCTCACCCCTCCACTTT

clone_size: NA
d_call: TRBD1
j_call: TRBJ2-1
v_call: TRBV6-2/TRBV6-3
cdr3_aa: CASSEDRGTYNEQFF
cdr3_nt: TGTGCCAGCAGCGAGGACAGGGGGACCTACAATGAGCAGTTCTTC

clone_size: NA
d_call: NA
j_call: TRBJ2-2
v_call: TRBV27
cdr3_aa: CASSNSPGGNTGELFF
cdr3_nt: TGTGCCAGCAGTAATTCCCCCGGAGGGAACACCGGGGAGCTGTTTTTT

clone_size: NA
d_call: NA
j_call: TRBJ2-1
v_call: TRBV7-3
cdr3_aa: CASSPGRGQWEQFF
cdr3_nt: TGTGCCAGCAGCCCCGGACGGGGGCAGTGGGAGCAGTTCTTC

clone_size: NA
d_call: TRBD1
j_call: TRBJ1-1
v_call: TRBV29-1
cdr3_aa: CSVESSGTANTEAFF
cdr3_nt: TGCAGCGTCGAATCATCCGGGACAGCGAACACTGAAGCTTTCTTT

clone_size: NA
d_call: NA
j_call: TRBJ2-1
v_call: TRBV29-1
cdr3_aa: CSLGGGTYNEQFF
cdr3_nt: TGCAGCCTTGGGGGCGGGACCTACAATGAGCAGTTCTTC

clone_size: NA
d_call: NA
j_call: TRBJ2-5
v_call: TRBV7-9
cdr3_aa: CASSFFVTVGQETQYF
cdr3_nt: TGTGCCAGCAGCTTTTTTGTGACGGTCGGACAAGAGACCCAGTACTTC

clone_size: few
d_call: TRBD2
j_call: TRBJ2-7
v_call: TRBV12-3/TRBV12-4
cdr3_aa: CASSFAGGVYEQYF
cdr3_nt: TGTGCCAGCAGTTTCGCGGGAGGGGTCTACGAGCAGTACTTC

clone_size: few
d_call: NA
j_call: TRBJ2-5
v_call: TRBV7-2
cdr3_aa: CASSQTGNGETQYF
cdr3_nt: TGTGCCAGCAGCCAGACAGGAAACGGAGAGACCCAGTACTTC

clone_size: few
d_call: TRBD1
j_call: TRBJ2-7
v_call: TRBV29-1
cdr3_aa: CSVGDRTPYEQYF
cdr3_nt: TGCAGCGTTGGGGACAGAACTCCATACGAGCAGTACTTC

clone_size: few
d_call: NA
j_call: TRBJ2-5
v_call: TRBV4-3
cdr3_aa: CASSQDHSAQETQYF
cdr3_nt: TGCGCCAGCAGCCAAGACCACTCAGCGCAAGAGACCCAGTACTTC

clone_size: few
d_call: TRBD2
j_call: TRBJ2-1
v_call: TRBV2
cdr3_aa: CASSEAHLAGGGDEQFF
cdr3_nt: TGTGCCAGCAGTGAAGCCCACCTAGCGGGAGGCGGCGATGAGCAGTTCTTC

clone_size: NA
d_call: NA
j_call: TRBJ2-7
v_call: TRBV30
cdr3_aa: CAWSAASSYEQYF
cdr3_nt: TGTGCCTGGAGTGCAGCGTCCTCCTACGAGCAGTACTTC

clone_size: NA
d_call: NA
j_call: TRBJ2-7
v_call: TRBV12-3/TRBV12-4
cdr3_aa: CASSDRSGEQYF
cdr3_nt: TGTGCCAGCAGTGACAGGAGCGGGGAGCAGTACTTC

clone_size: NA
d_call: NA
j_call: TRBJ1-5
v_call: TRBV20-1
cdr3_aa: CSASRDHSNQPQHF
cdr3_nt: TGCAGTGCTAGCAGGGACCATAGCAATCAGCCCCAGCATTTT

clone_size: NA
d_call: TRBD1
j_call: TRBJ2-3
v_call: TRBV30
cdr3_aa: CALTWTGGSTDTQYF
cdr3_nt: TGTGCCTTGACGTGGACAGGGGGAAGCACAGATACGCAGTATTTT

clone_size: NA
d_call: NA
j_call: TRBJ2-7
v_call: TRBV20-1
cdr3_aa: CSARGAFREASSYEQYF
cdr3_nt: TGCAGTGCTAGGGGGGCTTTTCGGGAGGCGAGCTCCTACGAGCAGTACTTC